The subject of this entry is one TCR beta chain. Antigen: not known. This record belongs to a study of OX40 agonist ivuxolimab in advanced cancers. About the research overall: A mean age of roughly 60 years, range about 23 to 90, was recorded, and over 65% were male. Study outcomes and limitations: At 0.1 to 3.0 mg/kg and by week 6, clonal expansion occurred in CD4+ and CD8+ blood T cells. It was not determined which antigens were specifically recognized by the peripheral T cells that had undergone clonal expansion.

TCRdb keeps only in-frame clones here, not all; method: immunoSEQ multiplex PCR. The sample includes tens of thousands of clones, 80% to 90% seen only once; the top ten take approximately 1.9%. Sequenced material: CD4+ or CD8+ T cells sorted from blood, taken in a trial of the OX40 agonist ivuxolimab. The TCR originated in an adult with an advanced solid tumor such as melanoma, head and neck, liver or kidney cancer.

The CDR3 loop is CASSARRDEKLFF. CDR3 sequence (DNA): TGTGCCAGCAGTGCCAGAAGGGATGAAAAACTGTTTTTT. The V and J genes are TRBV2 and TRBJ1-4; D remains unclear. The V and J ends lost 4 bases and 6 bases respectively, with 9 bases between them. From germline, CDR1 is SNHLY and CDR2 FYNNEI. The CDR3 totals 13 residues.